This paragraph reports one T cell receptor beta chain. This sample was included in a study of blood T cell repertoires in COVID-19. Seattle-derived patients entered the study during active infection and were followed longitudinally. This CDR3 comprises 11 residues. CDR1 MNHEY and CDR2 SVGEGT come from the germline V gene. V was clipped by 0 bases and J by 10 bases, with 6 bases between them. Generated by immunoSEQ multiplex PCR, the TCRdb table keeps only in-frame clones and is missing some. The profile shows about 95,000 clones, 70% to 90% of them singletons. The clonotype originates from a man aged 50 to 60 with COVID-19, enrolled during active disease. The specimen was peripheral blood. The J gene is TRBJ1-1, the V gene TRBV6-2 or TRBV6-3; D is unclear. CDR3 coding DNA: TGTGCCAGCAGTTACTCGAGCCGAGCTTTCTTT. Encoded protein: CASSYSSRAFF.